This is a list of T cell receptor beta chains from one sample in a study of radiation and T cells in renal cell carcinoma. Generated by immunoSEQ multiplex PCR, the TCRdb table keeps only in-frame clones and is missing some. The repertoire includes 150,000 or so clones, about 88% of them detected once, and approximately 4% sits in the top ten. The sequencing used blood, collected from a patient whose treatment included radiotherapy and nephrectomy. The source of these receptors is a woman in her 70s with renal cell carcinoma. The CDR3 runs from the conserved cysteine through the conserved F or W. Some rows mark clone size as missing; the rest say once, few, many or name a class of expanded clone.

TRBV2	TRBJ1-1	few	CARGHHTEAFF
TRBV19	TRBJ1-1	once	CASSIDPRSDTEAFF
TRBV9	TRBJ2-5	NA	CASSATGGGETQYF
TRBV29-1	TRBJ2-2	NA	CSVAGTGNTGELFF
TRBV5-1	TRBJ2-1	NA	CASSLVRAVYNEQFF
TRBV15	TRBJ2-6	NA	CATSGGRVVGANVLTF
TRBV6-5	TRBJ2-7	NA	CASSYFPRGGAYEQYF
TRBV25-1	TRBJ1-2	NA	CASSWGGYDGYTF
TRBV5-1	TRBJ2-2	NA	CASSIKGNTGELFF
TRBV6-1	TRBJ1-2	NA	CASSLTGGERRGYTF